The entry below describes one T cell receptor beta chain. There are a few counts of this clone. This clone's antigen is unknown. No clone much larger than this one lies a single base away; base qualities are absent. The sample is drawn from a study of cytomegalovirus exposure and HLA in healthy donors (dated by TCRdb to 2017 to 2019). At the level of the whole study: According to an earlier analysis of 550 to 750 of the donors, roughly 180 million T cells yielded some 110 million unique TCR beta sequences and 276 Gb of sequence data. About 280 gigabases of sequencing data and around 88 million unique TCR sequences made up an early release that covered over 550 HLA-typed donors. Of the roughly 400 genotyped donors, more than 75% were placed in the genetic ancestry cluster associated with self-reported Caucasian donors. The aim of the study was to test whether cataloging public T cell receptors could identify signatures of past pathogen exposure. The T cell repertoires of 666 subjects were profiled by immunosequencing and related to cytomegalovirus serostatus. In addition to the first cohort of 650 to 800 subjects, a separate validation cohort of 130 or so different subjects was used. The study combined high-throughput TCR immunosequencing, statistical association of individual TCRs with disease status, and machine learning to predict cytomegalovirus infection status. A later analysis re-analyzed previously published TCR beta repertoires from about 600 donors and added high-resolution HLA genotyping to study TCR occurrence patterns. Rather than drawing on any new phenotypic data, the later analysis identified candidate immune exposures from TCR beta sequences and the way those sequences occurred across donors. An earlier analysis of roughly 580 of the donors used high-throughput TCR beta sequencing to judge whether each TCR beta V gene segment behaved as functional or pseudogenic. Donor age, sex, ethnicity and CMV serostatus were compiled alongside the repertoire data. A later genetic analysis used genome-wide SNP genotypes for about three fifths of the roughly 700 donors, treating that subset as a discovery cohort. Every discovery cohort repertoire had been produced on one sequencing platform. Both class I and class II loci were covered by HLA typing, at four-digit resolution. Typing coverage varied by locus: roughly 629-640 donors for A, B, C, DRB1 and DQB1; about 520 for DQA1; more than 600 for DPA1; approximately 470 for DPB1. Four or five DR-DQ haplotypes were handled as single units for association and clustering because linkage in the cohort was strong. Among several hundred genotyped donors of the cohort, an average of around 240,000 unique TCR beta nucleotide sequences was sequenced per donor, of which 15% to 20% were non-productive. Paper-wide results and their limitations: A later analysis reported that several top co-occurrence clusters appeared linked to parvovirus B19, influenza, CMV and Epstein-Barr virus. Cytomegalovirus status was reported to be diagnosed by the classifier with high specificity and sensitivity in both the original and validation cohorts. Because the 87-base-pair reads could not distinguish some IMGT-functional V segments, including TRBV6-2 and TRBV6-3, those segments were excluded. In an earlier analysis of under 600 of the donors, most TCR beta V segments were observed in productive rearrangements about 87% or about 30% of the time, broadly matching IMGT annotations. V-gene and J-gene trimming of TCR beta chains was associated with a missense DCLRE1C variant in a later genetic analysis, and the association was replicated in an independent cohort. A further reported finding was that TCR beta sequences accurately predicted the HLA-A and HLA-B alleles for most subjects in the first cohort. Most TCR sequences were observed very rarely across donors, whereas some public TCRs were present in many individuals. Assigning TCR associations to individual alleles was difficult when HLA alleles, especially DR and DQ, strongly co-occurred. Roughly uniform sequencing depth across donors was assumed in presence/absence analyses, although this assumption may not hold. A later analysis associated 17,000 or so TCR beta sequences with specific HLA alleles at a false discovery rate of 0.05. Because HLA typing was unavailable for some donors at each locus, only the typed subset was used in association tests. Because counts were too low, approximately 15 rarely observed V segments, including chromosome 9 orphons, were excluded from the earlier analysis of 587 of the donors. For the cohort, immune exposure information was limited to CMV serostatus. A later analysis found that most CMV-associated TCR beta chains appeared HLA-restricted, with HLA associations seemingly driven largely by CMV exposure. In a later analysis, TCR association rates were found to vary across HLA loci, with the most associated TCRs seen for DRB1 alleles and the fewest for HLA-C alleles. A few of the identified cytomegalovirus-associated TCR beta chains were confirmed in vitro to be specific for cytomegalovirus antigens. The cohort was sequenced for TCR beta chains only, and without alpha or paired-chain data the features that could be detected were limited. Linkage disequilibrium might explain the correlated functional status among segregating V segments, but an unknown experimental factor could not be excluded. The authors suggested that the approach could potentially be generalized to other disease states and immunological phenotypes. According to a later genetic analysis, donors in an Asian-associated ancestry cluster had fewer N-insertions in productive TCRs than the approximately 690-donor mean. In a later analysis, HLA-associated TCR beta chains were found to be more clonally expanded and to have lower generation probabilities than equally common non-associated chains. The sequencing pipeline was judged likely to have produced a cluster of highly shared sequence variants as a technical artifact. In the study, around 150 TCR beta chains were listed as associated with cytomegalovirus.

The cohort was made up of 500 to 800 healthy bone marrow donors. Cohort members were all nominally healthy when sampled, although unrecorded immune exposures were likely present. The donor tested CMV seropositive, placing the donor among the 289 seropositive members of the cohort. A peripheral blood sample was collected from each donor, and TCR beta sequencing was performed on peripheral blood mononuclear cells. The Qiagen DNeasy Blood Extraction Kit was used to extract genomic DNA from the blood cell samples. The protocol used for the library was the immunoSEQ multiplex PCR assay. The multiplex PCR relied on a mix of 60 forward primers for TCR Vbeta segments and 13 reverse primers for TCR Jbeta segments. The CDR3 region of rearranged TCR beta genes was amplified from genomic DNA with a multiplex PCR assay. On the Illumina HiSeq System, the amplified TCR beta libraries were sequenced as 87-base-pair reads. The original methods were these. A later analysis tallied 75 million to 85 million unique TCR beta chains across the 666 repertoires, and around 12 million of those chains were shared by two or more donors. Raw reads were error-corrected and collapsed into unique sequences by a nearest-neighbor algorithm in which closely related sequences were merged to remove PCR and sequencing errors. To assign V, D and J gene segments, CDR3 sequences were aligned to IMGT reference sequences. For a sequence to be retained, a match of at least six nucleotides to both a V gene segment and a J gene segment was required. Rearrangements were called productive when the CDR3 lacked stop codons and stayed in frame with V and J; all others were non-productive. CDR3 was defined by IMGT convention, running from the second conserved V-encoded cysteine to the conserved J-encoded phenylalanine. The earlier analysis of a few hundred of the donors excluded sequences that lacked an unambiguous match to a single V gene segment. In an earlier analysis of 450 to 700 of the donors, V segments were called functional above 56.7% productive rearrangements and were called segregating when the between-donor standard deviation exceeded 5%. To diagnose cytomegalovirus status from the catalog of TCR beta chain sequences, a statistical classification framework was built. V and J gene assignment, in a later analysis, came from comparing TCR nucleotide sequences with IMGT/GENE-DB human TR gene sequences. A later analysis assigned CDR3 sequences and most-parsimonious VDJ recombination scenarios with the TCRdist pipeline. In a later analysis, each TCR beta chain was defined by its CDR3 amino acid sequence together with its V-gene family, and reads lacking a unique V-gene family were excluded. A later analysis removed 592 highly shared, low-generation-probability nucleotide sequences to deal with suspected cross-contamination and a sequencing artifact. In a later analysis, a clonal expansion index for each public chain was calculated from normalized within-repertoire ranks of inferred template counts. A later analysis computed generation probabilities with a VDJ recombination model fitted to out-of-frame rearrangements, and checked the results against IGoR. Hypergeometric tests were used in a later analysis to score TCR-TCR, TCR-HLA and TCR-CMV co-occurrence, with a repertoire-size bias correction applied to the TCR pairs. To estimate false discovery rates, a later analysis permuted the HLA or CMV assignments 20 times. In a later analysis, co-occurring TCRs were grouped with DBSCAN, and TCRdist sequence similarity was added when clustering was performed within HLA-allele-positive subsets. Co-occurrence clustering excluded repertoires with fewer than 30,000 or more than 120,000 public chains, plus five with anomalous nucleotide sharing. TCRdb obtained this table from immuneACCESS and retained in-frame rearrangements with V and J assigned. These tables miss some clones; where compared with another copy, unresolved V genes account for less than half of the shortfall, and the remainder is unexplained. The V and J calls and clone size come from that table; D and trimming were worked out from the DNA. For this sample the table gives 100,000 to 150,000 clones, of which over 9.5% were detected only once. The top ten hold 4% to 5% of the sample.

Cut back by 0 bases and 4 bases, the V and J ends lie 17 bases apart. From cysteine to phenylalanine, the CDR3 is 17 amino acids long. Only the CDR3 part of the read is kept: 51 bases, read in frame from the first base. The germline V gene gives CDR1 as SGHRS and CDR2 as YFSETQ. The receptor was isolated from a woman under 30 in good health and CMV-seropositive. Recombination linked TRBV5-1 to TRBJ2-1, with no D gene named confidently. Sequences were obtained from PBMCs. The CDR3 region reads CASSLATLGPAYNEQFF. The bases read TGCGCCAGCAGCTTGGCTACGCTTGGGCCGGCGTACAATGAGCAGTTCTTC.